This TCR beta chain was obtained from a study of identical twins. General study findings and limits: Zero-insertion analyses were open to partial confounding by invariant MAIT and iNKT cells. It was out-of-frame TCR alpha sharing in monozygotic twins that models underestimated.

MiXCR, applied by TCRdb to the 5' RACE reads, yields one record per CDR3 protein. Here the sample spans approximately 700,000 distinct CDR3 sequences, around a sixth being singletons. In the case of this clonotype: The target antigen is unknown.

These data are also associated with another study on T cells expressing NK-cell markers. That source adds: Researchers got TCR beta repertoires out of sorted CD3+CD56+NKG2C+, CD3+CD56+NKG2C- and CD3+CD56-NKG2C+ T cells.

Sequencing was performed on PBMCs. This TCR was recovered from a woman aged 18-29 years in good health.

As DNA, the CDR3 is TGCGCCAGCAGCTTGAATGGCGGGAACTATGGCTACACCTTC. This sequence encodes CASSLNGGNYGYTF. The chain is built from TRBV5-1 and TRBJ1-2; no definite D call. This CDR3 is 14 amino acids long. Trimming removed 1 base at V and 2 bases at J, with 9 bases between. The V gene's germline CDR1 is SGHRS and CDR2 YFSETQ.